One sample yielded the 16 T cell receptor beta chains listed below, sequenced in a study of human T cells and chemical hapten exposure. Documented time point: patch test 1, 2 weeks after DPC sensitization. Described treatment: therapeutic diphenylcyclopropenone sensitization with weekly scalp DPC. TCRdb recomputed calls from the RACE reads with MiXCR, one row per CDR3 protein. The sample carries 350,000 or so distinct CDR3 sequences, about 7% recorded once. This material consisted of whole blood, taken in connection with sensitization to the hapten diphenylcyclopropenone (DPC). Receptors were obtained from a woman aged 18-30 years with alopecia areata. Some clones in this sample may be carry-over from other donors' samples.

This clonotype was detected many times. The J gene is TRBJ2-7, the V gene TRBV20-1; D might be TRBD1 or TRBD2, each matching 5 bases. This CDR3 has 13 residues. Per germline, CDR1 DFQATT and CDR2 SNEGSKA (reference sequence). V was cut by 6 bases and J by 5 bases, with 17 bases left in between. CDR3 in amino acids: CSASVGVVDEQYF. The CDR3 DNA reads TGCAGTGCCTCCGTGGGGGTAGTTGACGAGCAGTACTTC.

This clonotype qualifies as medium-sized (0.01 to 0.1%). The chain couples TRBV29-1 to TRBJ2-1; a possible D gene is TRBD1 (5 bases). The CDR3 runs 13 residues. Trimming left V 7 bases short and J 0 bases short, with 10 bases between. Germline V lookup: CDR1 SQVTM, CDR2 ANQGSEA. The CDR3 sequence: CSAKTDSYNEQFF. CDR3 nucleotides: TGCAGCGCCAAGACAGACTCCTACAATGAGCAGTTCTTC.

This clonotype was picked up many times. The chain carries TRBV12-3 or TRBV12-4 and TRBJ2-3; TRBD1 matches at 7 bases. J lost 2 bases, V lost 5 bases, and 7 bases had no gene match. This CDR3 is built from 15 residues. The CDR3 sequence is CASSPGQIDTDTQYF. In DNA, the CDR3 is TGTGCCAGCAGTCCGGGACAGATTGACACAGATACGCAGTATTTT.

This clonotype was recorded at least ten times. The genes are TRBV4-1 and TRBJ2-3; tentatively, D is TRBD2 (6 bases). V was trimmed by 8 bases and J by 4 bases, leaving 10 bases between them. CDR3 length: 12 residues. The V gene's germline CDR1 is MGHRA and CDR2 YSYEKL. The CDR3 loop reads CASPPGADTQYF. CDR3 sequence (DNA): TGCGCCAGCCCACCGGGGGCAGATACGCAGTATTTT.

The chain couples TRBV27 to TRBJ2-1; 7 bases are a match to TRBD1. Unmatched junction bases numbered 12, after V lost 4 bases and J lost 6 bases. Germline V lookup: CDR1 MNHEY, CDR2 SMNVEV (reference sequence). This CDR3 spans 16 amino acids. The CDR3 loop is CASSYEGARAINEQFF. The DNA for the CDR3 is TGTGCCAGCAGTTACGAGGGGGCCCGGGCCATCAATGAGCAGTTCTTC.

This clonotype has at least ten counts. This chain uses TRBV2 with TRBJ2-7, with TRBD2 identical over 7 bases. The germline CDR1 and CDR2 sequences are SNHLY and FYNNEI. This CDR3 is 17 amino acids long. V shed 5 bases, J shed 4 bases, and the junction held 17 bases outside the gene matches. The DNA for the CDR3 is TGTGCCAGCAGTCCACATTGGACGGCCGGCGGGAGTTACGAGCAGTACTTC. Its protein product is CASSPHWTAGGSYEQYF.

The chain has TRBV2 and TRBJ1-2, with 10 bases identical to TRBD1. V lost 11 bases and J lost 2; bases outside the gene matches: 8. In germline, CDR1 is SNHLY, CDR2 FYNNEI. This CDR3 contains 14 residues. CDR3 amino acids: CAGWDRGLNYGYTF. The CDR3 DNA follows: TGTGCCGGCTGGGACAGGGGACTAAACTATGGCTACACCTTC.

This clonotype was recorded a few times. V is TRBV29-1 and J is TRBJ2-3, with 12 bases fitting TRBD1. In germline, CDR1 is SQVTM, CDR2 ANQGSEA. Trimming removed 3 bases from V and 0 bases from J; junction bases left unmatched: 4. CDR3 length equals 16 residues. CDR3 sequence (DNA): TGCAGCGTTGAGGGGGACAGGGGGCATAGCACAGATACGCAGTATTTT. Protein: CSVEGDRGHSTDTQYF.

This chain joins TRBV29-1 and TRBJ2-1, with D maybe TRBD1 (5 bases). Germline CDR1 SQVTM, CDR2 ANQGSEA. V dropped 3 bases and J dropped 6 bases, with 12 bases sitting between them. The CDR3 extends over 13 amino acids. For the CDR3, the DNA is TGCAGCGTTGAGATAGGTGGGGCCAATGAGCAGTTCTTC. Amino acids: CSVEIGGANEQFF.

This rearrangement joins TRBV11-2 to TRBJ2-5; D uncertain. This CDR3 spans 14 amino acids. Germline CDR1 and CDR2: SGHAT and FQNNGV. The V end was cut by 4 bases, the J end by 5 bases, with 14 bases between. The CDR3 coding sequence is TGTGCCAGCAGCTCCGCCGAGTTTCACGAGACCCAGTACTTC. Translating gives CASSSAEFHETQYF. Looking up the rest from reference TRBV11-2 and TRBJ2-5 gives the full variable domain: EAGVAQSPRYKIIEKRQSVAFWCNPISGHATLYWYQQILGQGPKLLIQFQNNGVVDDSQLPKDRFSAERLKGVDSTLKIQPAKLEDSAVYLCASSSAEFHETQYFGPGTRLLVL.

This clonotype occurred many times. The chain's CDR3 is CASSQESHRQGSGANVLTF. The CDR3 DNA is TGTGCCAGCAGCCAAGAAAGCCATCGCCAGGGATCTGGGGCCAACGTCCTGACTTTC. This chain uses TRBV4-2 with TRBJ2-6; maybe TRBD1 (5 bases). CDR3 length: 19 amino acids. Trimming stripped 0 bases from V and 1 base from J, with 16 bases between. CDR1 is LGHNA, CDR2 YNFKEQ, per germline.

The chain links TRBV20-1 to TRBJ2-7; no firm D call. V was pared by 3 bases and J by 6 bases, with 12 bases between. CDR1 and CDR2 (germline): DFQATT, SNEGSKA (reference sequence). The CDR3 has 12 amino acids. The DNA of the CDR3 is TGCAGTGCTAGTCACACCATGGGCGAGCAGTACTTC. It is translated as CSASHTMGEQYF.

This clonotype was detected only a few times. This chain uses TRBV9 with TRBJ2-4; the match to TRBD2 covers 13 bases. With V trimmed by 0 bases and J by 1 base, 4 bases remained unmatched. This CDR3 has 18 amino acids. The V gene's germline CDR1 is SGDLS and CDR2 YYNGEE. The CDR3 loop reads CASSVGTSGGAAKNIQYF. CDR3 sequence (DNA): TGTGCCAGCAGCGTAGGAACTAGCGGGGGGGCGGCCAAAAACATTCAGTACTTC.

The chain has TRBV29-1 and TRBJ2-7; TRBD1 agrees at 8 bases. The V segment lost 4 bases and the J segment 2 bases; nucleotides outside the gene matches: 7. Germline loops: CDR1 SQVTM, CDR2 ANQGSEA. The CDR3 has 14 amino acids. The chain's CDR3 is CSVVGRDRTYEQYF. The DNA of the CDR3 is TGCAGCGTTGTCGGCCGGGACAGGACCTACGAGCAGTACTTC.

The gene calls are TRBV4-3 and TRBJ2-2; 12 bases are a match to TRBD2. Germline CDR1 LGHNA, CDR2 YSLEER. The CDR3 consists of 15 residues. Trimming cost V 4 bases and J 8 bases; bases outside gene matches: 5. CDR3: CASSRLAGGPGELFF. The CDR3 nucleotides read TGCGCCAGCAGCCGGCTAGCGGGGGGGCCTGGGGAGCTGTTTTTT.

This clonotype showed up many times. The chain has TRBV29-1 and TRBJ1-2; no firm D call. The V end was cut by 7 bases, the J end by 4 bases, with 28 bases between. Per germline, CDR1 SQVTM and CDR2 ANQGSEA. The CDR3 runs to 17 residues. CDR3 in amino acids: CSAWIRLDTLGSYGYTF. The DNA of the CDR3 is TGCAGCGCCTGGATCCGCCTTGACACCCTCGGAAGCTATGGCTACACCTTC. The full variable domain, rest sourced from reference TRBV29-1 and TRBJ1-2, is SAVISQKPSRDICQRGTSLTIQCQVDSQVTMMFWYRQQPGQSLTLIATANQGSEATYESGFVIDKFPISRPNLTFSTLTVSNMSPEDSSIYLCSAWIRLDTLGSYGYTFGSGTRLTVV.